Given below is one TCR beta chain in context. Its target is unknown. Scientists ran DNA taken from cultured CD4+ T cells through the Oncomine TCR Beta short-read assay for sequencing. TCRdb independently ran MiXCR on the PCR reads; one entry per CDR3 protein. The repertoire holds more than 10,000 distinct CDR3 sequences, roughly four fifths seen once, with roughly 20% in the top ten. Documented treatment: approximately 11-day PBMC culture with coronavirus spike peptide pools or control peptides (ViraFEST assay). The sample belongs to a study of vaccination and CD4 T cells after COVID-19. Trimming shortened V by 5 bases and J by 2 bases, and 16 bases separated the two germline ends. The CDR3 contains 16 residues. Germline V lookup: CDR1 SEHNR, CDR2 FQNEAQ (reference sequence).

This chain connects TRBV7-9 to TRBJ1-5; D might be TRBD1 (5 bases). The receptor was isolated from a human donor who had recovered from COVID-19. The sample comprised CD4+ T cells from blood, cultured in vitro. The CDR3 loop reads CASSLNYGGGNQPQHF. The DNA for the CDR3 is TGTGCCAGCAGCCTCAACTATGGGGGAGGCAATCAGCCCCAGCATTTT. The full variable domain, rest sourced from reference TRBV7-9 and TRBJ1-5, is DTGVSQNPRHKITKRGQNVTFRCDPISEHNRLYWYRQTLGQGPEFLTYFQNEAQLEKSRLLSDRFSAERPKGSFSTLEIQRTEQGDSAMYLCASSLNYGGGNQPQHFGDGTRLSIL.